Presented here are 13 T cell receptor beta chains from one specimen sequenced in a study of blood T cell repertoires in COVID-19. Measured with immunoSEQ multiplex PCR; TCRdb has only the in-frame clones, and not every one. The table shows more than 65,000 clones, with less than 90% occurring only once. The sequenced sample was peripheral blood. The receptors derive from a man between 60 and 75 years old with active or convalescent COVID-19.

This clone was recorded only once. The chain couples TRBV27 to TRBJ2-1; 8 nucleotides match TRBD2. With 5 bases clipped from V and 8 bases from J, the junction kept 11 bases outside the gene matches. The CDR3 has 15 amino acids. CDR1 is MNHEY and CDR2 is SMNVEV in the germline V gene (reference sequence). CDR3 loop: CASSRGGSGLDEQFF. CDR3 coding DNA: TGTGCCAGCAGTCGCGGGGGGTCAGGTCTCGATGAGCAGTTCTTC.

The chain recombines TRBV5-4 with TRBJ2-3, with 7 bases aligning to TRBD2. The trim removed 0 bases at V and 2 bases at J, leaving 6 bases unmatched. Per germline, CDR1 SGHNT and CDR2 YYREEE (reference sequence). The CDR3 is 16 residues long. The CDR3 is CASSLAGGGVTDTQYF. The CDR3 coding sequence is TGTGCCAGCAGCTTGGCCGGCGGGGGTGTCACAGATACGCAGTATTTT.

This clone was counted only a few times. The CDR3 nucleotides read TGTGCCAGCAGTTATGGACAGGAGTTACCGTACGAGCAGTACTTC. Its translation: CASSYGQELPYEQYF. The chain joins TRBV27 to TRBJ2-7; 7 bases are shared with TRBD1. Germline V gene sequence: CDR1 MNHEY, CDR2 SMNVEV (reference sequence). The ends lost 4 bases at V and 4 bases at J; junction bases unmatched: 10. The length of the CDR3 is 15 residues.

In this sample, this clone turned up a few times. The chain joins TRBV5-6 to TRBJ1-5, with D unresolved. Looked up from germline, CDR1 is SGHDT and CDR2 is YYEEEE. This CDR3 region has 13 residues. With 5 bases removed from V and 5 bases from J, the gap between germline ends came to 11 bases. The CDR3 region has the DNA TGTGCCAGCAGTCGACTCGGGGATCAGCCCCAGCATTTT. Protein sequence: CASSRLGDQPQHF.

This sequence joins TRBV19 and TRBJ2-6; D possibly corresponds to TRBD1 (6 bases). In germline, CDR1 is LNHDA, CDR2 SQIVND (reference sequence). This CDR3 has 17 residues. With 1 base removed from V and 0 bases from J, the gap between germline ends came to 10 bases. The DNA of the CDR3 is TGTGCCAGTAGTATAGGGCCAGGGGTCTCTGGGGCCAACGTCCTGACTTTC. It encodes CASSIGPGVSGANVLTF.

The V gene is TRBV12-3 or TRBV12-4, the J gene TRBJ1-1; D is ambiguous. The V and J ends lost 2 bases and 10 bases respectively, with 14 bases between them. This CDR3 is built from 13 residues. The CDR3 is CASSLSAARGAFF. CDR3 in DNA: TGTGCCAGCAGTTTATCGGCAGCCCGGGGAGCTTTCTTT.

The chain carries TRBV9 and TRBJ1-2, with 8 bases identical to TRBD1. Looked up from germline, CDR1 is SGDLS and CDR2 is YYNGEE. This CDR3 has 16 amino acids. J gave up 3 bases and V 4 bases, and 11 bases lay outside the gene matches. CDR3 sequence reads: CASSPLSTGEDYGYTF. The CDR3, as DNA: TGTGCCAGCAGCCCCCTCTCGACAGGGGAGGACTATGGCTACACCTTC.

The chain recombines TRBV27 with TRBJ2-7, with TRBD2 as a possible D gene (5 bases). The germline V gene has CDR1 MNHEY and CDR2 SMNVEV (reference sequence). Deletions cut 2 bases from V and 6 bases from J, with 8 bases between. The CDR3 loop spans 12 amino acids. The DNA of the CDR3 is TGTGCCAGCAGTTTAAGTGGGAGCGAGCAGTACTTC. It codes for CASSLSGSEQYF.

CDR3 nucleotide sequence: TGCGCCAGCAGCCAAGATTTTGGGACAGGGAATCAGCCCCAGCATTTT. Encoded protein: CASSQDFGTGNQPQHF. This chain connects TRBV4-3 to TRBJ1-5, with 9 nucleotides matching TRBD1. There are 16 residues in the CDR3. The V segment lost 0 bases and the J segment 4 bases; nucleotides outside the gene matches: 4. Germline assignment: CDR1 LGHNA and CDR2 YSLEER.

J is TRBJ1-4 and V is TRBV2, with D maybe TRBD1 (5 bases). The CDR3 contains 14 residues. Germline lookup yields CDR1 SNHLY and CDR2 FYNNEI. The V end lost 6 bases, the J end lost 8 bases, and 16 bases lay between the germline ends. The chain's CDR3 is CASREGTGGEKLFF. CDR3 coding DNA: TGTGCCAGCAGGGAGGGGACGGGGGGAGAAAAACTGTTTTTT.

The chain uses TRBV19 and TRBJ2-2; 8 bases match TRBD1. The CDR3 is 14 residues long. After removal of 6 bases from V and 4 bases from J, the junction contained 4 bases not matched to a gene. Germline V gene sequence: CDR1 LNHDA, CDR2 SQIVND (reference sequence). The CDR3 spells CASRQQGGTGELFF. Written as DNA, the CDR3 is TGTGCCAGTAGACAACAGGGGGGCACCGGGGAGCTGTTTTTT. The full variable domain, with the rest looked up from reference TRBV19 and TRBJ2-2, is DGGITQSPKYLFRKEGQNVTLSCEQNLNHDAMYWYRQDPGQGLRLIYYSQIVNDFQKGDIAEGYSVSREKKESFPLTVTSAQKNPTAFYLCASRQQGGTGELFFGEGSRLTVL.

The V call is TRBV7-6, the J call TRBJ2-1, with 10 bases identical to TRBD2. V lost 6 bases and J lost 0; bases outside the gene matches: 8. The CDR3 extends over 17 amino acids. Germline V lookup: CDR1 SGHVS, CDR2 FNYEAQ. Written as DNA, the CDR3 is TGTGCCAGCAGTTTTAGCGGGGGGACACTCTCCTACAATGAGCAGTTCTTC. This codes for CASSFSGGTLSYNEQFF.

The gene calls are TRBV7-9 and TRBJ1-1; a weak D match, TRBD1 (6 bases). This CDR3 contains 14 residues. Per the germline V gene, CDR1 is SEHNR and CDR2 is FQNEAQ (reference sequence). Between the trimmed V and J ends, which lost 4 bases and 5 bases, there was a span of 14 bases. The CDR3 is CASSSQGVITEAFF. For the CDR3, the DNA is TGTGCCAGCAGCTCACAGGGAGTGATTACTGAAGCTTTCTTT.